Presented here are 7 T cell receptor beta chains from one specimen sequenced in a study of T cell repertoires in cytomegalovirus infection. TCRdb itself ran the reads through MiXCR, one entry per CDR3 protein. Of approximately 500,000 distinct CDR3 sequences in the sample, approximately 15% are singletons; the top ten hold roughly 25%. The material sequenced was CD8+ T cells from PBMCs. These receptors originate from a human donor in good health (CMV status not recorded). Some clones in this sample may be carry-over from other donors' samples.

In the case of this clonotype: A read error is likely, as this CDR3 ends without the conserved phenylalanine or tryptophan. The DNA is left out, because the CDR3 cannot be placed on it with certainty; the CDR3 is given as TCRdb lists it. The rearrangement uses TRBV7-6 and TRBJ2-1; the table's TRBD2 call for D was not verified on the DNA. The CDR3 region is 20 residues in length, termini included. Germline CDR1 reads SGHVS; CDR2 reads FNYEAQ. The chain's CDR3 is CASSSPPRVAGESAWDEQLL.

This clonotype was counted many times. The chain couples TRBV19 to TRBJ2-5, with TRBD1 identical over 7 bases. The CDR3 sequence is 14 residues long. From germline, CDR1 is LNHDA and CDR2 SQIVND (reference sequence). Trimming took 5 bases from V and 3 from J; bases not matched to a gene: 6. The CDR3 nucleotides read TGTGCCAGTAGTTTTGGGACAGCTGAAGAGACCCAGTACTTC. It encodes CASSFGTAEETQYF.

Worth noting for this clonotype: A much larger clonotype is one base distant, so this may be a read error. The missing conserved phenylalanine or tryptophan at the end of this CDR3 makes a read error likely. The gene calls are TRBV19 and TRBJ1-1, with unresolved D. The V end was cut by 5 bases, the J end by 1 base, with 11 bases between. The CDR3 totals 14 residues. Germline-derived CDR1 and CDR2 are LNHDA and SQIVND (reference sequence). The CDR3, as DNA: TGTGCCAGTAGTGAAGATACATGGAACACTGAAGCTTTCTTA. Its translation: CASSEDTWNTEAFL.

This clonotype was detected ten times or more. V usage is TRBV7-6 and J usage is TRBJ1-1, with 11 bases aligning to TRBD1. CDR3 length equals 16 residues. After removal of 5 bases from V and 4 bases from J, the junction contained 9 bases not matched to a gene. From germline, CDR1 is SGHVS and CDR2 FNYEAQ. As DNA, the CDR3 is TGTGCCAGCAGCCCCAGGACAGGGGGCAAAGGCACTGAAGCTTTCTTT. Its translation: CASSPRTGGKGTEAFF.

There are a few counts of this clonotype. CDR3 sequence reads: CASSLSSASTDTQYF. Here the CDR3 DNA reads TGTGCCAGCAGCTTAAGTTCCGCTAGCACAGATACGCAGTATTTT. This chain uses TRBV7-3 with TRBJ2-3, with D unclear. Germline loops: CDR1 SGHTA, CDR2 FQGTGA. With 1 base removed from V and 0 bases from J, the gap between germline ends came to 8 bases. The CDR3 is 15 residues long.

This clonotype was observed at least ten times. This chain uses TRBV7-9 with TRBJ2-5; 8 bases line up with TRBD2. Germline assignment: CDR1 SEHNR and CDR2 FQNEAQ (reference sequence). With V trimmed by 7 bases and J by 5 bases, 6 bases remained unmatched. The CDR3 is 13 amino acids. CDR3 residues: CASIGGVLETQYF. The CDR3 nucleotides are TGTGCCAGCATCGGGGGGGTCTTGGAGACCCAGTACTTC.

J is TRBJ2-1 and V is TRBV19; 7 bases are a match to TRBD1. Looked up from germline, CDR1 is LNHDA and CDR2 is SQIVND (reference sequence). There are 16 residues in the CDR3. With V trimmed by 3 bases and J by 7 bases, 12 bases remained unmatched. The CDR3 here is CASSILRDSGPNEQFF. CDR3 in DNA: TGTGCCAGTAGTATCTTACGGGACAGTGGGCCTAATGAGCAGTTCTTC.